Sequencing of this TCR beta chain was carried out in a study of breast tumors, draining lymph nodes, adjacent tissues. The study, taken as a whole, reports: Compared with lymph nodes, tumors were less diverse; compared with nontumor tissue, more. That most tumor T cells come from lymph nodes remained unproven.

Germline V lookup: CDR1 DFQATT, CDR2 SNEGSKA (reference sequence). Trimming removed 6 bases at V and 0 bases at J, with 3 bases between. This CDR3 spans 12 amino acids. Samples came from axillary lymph nodes draining the breast cancer. This clonotype was found many times. What it recognizes is unknown. TCRdb reprocessed the multiplex PCR reads via MiXCR and lists one record per CDR3 protein. The sample lists about 230,000 distinct CDR3 sequences, 32% occurring once. The material sequenced was axillary lymph node tissue. This sequence was found in a female donor with breast cancer. Some clones in this sample may be carry-over from other donors' samples. V gene TRBV20-1 combines with J gene TRBJ2-6; D gene ambiguous. The CDR3 DNA sequence: TGCAGTGCACACTCTGGGGCCAACGTCCTGACTTTC. This encodes CSAHSGANVLTF.